This T cell receptor beta chain was retrieved from a study of regulatory T cells in long-lasting Graves disease. This clonotype was found many times. The CDR3 spans 12 residues. Trimming removed 10 bases from V and 5 bases from J, with 11 bases in between. Per germline, CDR1 MDHEN and CDR2 SYDVKM. The sample's time point: newly diagnosed GD, antithyroid drugs for less than 3 months. The TCR library used RNA extracted from PBMCs. According to the study, TCR beta libraries were built with iRepertoire HTBI primers and CDR3-region Arm-PCR. TCRdb recomputed calls from the multiplex PCR reads with MiXCR, one row per CDR3 protein. The sample shows about 500,000 distinct CDR3 sequences, around 12% of them seen only once. These data are also associated with another study on T cells in Graves' hyperthyroidism and ophthalmopathy.

The V gene is TRBV28, the J gene TRBJ2-2; D not resolved. This specimen was peripheral blood mononuclear cells (PBMCs), taken at new diagnosis, from a patient treated with antithyroid drugs. The TCR comes from a woman in her 30s with Graves disease. Written as DNA, the CDR3 is TGTGCCATCGGTCGAAATACCGGGGAGCTGTTTTTT. Amino acid sequence: CAIGRNTGELFF. The full variable domain, with the rest looked up from reference TRBV28 and TRBJ2-2, is DVKVTQSSRYLVKRTGEKVFLECVQDMDHENMFWYRQDPGLGLRLIYFSYDVKMKEKGDIPEGYSVSREKKERFSLILESASTNQTSMYLCAIGRNTGELFFGEGSRLTVL.